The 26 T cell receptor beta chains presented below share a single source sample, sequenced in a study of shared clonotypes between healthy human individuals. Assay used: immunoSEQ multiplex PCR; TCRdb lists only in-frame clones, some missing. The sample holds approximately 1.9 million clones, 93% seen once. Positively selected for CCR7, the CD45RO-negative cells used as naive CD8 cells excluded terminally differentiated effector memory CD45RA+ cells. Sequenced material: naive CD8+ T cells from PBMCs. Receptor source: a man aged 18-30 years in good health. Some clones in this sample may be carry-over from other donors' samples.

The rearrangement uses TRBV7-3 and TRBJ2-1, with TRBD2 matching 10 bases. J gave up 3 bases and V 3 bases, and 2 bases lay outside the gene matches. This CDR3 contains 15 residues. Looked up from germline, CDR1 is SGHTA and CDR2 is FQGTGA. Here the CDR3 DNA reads TGTGCCAGCAGCTTTAGCGGGAGGCACTACAATGAGCAGTTCTTC. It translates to CASSFSGRHYNEQFF.

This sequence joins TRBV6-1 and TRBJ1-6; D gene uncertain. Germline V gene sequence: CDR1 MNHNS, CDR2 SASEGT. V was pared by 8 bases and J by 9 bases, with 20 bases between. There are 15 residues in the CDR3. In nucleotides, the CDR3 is TGTGCCAGCGACCCCCTCCGGGGAAATATTTCACCCCTCCACTTT. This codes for CASDPLRGNISPLHF.

CDR3 sequence reads: CASAQPARVGYGYTF. CDR3 nucleotide sequence: TGTGCCAGCGCGCAACCGGCCAGGGTGGGGTATGGCTACACCTTC. The chain is built from TRBV7-2 and TRBJ1-2; D may be TRBD1 (5 bases). CDR1 SGHTA and CDR2 FQGNSA come from the germline V gene. This CDR3 has 15 residues. The V gene lost 8 bases and the J gene lost 5 bases, with 21 bases spanning the gap.

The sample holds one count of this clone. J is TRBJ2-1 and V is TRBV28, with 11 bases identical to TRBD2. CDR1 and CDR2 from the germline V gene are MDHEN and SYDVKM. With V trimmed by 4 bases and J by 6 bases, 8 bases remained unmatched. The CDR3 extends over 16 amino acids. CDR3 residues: CASSWASGRKRNEQFF. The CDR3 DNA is TGTGCCAGCAGTTGGGCTAGCGGGAGGAAGCGCAATGAGCAGTTCTTC.

In DNA, the CDR3 is TGTGCCAGCAGCTCACGGGACTCCGATTATGGCACAGATACGCAGTATTTT. Amino acid sequence: CASSSRDSDYGTDTQYF. The chain combines TRBV7-2 with TRBJ2-3, with D possibly matching TRBD2 (6 bases). Germline V gene sequence: CDR1 SGHTA, CDR2 FQGNSA. The CDR3 has 17 residues. Trimming cost V 4 bases and J 1 base, with 18 bases left between them.

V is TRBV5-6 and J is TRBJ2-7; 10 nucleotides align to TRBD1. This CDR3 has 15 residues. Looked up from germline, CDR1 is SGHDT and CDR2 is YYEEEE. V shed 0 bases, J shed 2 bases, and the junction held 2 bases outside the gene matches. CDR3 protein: CASSLEGTGAYEQYF. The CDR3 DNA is TGTGCCAGCAGCTTGGAAGGGACAGGGGCCTACGAGCAGTACTTC. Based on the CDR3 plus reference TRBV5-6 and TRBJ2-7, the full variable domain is DAGVTQSPTHLIKTRGQQVTLRCSPKSGHDTVSWYQQALGQGPQFIFQYYEEEERQRGNFPDRFSGHQFPNYSSELNVNALLLGDSALYLCASSLEGTGAYEQYFGPGTRLTVT.

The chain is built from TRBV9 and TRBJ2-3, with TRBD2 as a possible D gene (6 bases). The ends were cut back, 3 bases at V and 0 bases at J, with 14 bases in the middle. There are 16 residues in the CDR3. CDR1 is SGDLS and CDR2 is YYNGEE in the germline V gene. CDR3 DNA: TGTGCCAGCAGCGCCTCAGCGGGTTCTAGCACAGATACGCAGTATTTT. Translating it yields CASSASAGSSTDTQYF.

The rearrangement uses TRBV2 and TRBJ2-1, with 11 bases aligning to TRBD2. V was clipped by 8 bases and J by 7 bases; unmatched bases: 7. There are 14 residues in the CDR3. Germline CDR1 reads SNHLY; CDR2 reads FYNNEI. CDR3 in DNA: TGTGCCAGCCATAGCGGGAGGGCAGAAAATGAGCAGTTCTTC. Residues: CASHSGRAENEQFF.

CDR3 sequence: CASSPPSVGLEAFF. CDR3 nucleotides: TGTGCCAGCAGCCCACCCTCGGTCGGCTTGGAAGCTTTCTTT. The gene calls are TRBV7-9 and TRBJ1-1; the D is unclear. This CDR3 is built from 14 residues. Trimming removed 5 bases from V and 8 bases from J, with 18 bases in between. CDR1 is SEHNR and CDR2 is FQNEAQ in the germline V gene (reference sequence).

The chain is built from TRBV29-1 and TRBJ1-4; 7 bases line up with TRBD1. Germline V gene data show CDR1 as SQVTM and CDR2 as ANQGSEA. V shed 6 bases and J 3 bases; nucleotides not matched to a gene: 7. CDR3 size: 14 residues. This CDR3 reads CSVRTGDPNEKLFF. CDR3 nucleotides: TGCAGCGTACGTACAGGGGATCCTAATGAAAAACTGTTTTTT.

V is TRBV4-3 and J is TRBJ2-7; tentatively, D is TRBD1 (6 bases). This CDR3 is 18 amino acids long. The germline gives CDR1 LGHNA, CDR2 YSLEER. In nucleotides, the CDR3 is TGCGGCTCCCCAAGCAGCCAAGATCATACAGGGCTAGCCCACGAGCAGTACTTC. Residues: CGSPSSQDHTGLAHEQYF.

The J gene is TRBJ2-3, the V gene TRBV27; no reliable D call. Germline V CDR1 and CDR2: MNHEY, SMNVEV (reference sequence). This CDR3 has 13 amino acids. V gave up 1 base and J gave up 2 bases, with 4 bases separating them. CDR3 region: CASSLYYTDTQYF. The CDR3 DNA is TGTGCCAGCAGTTTATACTACACAGATACGCAGTATTTT.

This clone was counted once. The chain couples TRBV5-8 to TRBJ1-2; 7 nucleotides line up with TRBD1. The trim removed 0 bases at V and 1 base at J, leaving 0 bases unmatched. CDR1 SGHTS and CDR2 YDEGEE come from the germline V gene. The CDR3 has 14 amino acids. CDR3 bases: TGTGCCAGCAGCTTGGGACAGGGTAACTATGGCTACACCTTC. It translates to CASSLGQGNYGYTF.

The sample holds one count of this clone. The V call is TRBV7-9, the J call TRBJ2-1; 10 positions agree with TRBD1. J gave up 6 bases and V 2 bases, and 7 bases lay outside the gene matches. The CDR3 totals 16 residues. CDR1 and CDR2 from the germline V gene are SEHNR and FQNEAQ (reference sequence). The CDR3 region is CASSLLLGQGFNEQFF. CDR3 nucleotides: TGTGCCAGCAGCTTATTATTGGGACAGGGGTTCAATGAGCAGTTCTTC.

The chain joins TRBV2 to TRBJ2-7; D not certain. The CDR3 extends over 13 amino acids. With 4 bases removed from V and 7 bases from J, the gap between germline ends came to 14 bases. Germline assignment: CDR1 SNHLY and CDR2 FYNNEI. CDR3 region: CASSVISFWEQYF. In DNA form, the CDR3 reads TGTGCCAGCAGTGTGATTAGTTTCTGGGAGCAGTACTTC.

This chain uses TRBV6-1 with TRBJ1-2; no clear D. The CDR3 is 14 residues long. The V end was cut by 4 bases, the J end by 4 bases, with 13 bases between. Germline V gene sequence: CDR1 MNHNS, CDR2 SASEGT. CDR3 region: CASSGASGGYGYTF. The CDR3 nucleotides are TGTGCCAGCAGTGGGGCCTCGGGTGGCTATGGCTACACCTTC.

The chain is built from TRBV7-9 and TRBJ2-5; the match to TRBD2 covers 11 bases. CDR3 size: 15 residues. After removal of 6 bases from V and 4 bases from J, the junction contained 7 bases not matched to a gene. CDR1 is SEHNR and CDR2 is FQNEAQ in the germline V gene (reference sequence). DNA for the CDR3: TGTGCCAGCAGAATAGCGGGAGGGCCGCGAGAGACCCAGTACTTC. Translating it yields CASRIAGGPRETQYF.

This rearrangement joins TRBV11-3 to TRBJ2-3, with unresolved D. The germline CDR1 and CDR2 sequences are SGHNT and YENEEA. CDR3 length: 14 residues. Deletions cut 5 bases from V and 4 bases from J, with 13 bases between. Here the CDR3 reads CASSVSTGPDTQYF. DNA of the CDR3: TGTGCCAGCAGCGTTAGCACGGGCCCAGATACGCAGTATTTT.

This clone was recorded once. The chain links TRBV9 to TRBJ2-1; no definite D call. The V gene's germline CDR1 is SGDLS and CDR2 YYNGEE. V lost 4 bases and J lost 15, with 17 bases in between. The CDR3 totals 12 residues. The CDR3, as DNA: TGTGCCAGCAGCTCCCCTCACCCCAGCCTGTTCTTC. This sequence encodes CASSSPHPSLFF.

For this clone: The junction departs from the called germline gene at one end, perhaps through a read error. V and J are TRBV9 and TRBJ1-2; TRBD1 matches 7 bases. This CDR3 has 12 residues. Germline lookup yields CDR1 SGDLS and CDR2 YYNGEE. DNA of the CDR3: TGTGCCAGCAGCGCATACAGGGGTCGGTGGGCCTTC. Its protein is CASSAYRGRWAF. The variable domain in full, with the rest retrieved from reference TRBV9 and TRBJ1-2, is DSGVTQTPKHLITATGQRVTLRCSPRSGDLSVYWYQQSLDQGLQFLIQYYNGEERAKGNILERFSAQQFPDLHSELNLSSLELGDSALYFCASSAYRGRWAFGSGTRLTVV.

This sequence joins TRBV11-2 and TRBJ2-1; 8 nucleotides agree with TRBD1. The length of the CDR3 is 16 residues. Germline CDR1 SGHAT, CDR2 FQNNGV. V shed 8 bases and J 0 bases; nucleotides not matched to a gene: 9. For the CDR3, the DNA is TGTGCCAGCGGGTGGACAGGGTTTAACTCCTACAATGAGCAGTTCTTC. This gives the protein CASGWTGFNSYNEQFF.

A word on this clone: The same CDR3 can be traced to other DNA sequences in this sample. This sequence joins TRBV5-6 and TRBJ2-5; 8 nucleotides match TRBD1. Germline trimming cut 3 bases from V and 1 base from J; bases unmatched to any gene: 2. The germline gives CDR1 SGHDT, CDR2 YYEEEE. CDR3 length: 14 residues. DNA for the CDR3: TGTGCCAGCAGCTCAGGACAGGGCCAAGAGACCCAGTACTTC. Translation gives CASSSGQGQETQYF.

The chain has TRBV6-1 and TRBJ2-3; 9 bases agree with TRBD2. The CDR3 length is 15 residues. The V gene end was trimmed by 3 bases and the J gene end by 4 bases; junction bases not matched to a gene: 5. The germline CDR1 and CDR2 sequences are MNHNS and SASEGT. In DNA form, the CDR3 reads TGTGCCAGCAGTGACGTAGCGGGAGCTGCAGATACGCAGTATTTT. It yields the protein CASSDVAGAADTQYF.

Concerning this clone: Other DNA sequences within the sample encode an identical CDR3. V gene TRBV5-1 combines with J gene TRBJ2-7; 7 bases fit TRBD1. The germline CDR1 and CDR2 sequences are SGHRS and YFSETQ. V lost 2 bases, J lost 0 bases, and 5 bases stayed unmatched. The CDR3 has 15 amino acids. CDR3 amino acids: CASSLGRDSSYEQYF. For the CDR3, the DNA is TGCGCCAGCAGCTTAGGCCGGGACAGCTCCTACGAGCAGTACTTC.

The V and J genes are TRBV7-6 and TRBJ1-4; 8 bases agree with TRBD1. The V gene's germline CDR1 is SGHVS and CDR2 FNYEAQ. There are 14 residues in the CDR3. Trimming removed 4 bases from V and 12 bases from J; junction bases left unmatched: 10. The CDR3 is CASSSGQGLGELFF. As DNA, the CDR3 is TGTGCCAGCAGCTCAGGACAGGGTCTGGGAGAACTGTTTTTT.

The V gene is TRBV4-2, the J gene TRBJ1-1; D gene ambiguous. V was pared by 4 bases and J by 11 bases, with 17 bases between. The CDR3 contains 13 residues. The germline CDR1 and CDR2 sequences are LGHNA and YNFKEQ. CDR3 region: CASSLGLGAEAFF. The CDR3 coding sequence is TGTGCCAGCAGCCTAGGGTTGGGTGCGGAGGCTTTCTTT.